These T cell receptor beta chains were read from a single sample in a study of Ad26.COV2.S vaccination and SARS-CoV-2 variants. Data came from immunoSEQ multiplex PCR; TCRdb stores just in-frame clones and leaves some out. The table lists fewer than 600,000 clones, around 89% of them singletons. Sequenced here: peripheral blood, sampled in a trial of Ad26.COV2.S vaccine versus placebo. These receptors all come from a person aged 18-60 years who received the Ad26.COV2.S COVID-19 vaccine or a placebo. Each CDR3 is given with its conserved first and last residue. A D gene is named only where the DNA matches it firmly. Clone size appears in some rows only: once, few, many, or a class for an expanded clone.

D gene	clone size	V gene	J gene	CDR3 DNA	CDR3 protein
TRBD1	-	TRBV18	TRBJ1-2	TGTGCCAGCTCACCCCAAGACAGGGAAGGCTACACCTTC	CASSPQDREGYTF
TRBD2	-	TRBV5-4	TRBJ2-1	TGTGCCAGCACCCCCGGACTAGCGGGGAATGAGCAGTTCTTC	CASTPGLAGNEQFF
-	-	TRBV28	TRBJ1-1	TGTGCCAGCAGTTTAGGAGGACAAACTGGCCCTGAAGCTTTCTTT	CASSLGGQTGPEAFF
TRBD2	once	TRBV10-2	TRBJ2-7	TGCGCCAGCAGTGAGTCGGCTAGCGGCGAGCAGTACTTC	CASSESASGEQYF
-	-	TRBV5-1	TRBJ1-5	TGCGCCAGCAGCTTGGGGGGGTTGGATCAGCCCCAGCATTTT	CASSLGGLDQPQHF
-	-	TRBV14	TRBJ2-6	TGTGCCAGCAGCCAAGGTGGGGGGCTGAGATCCTCTGGGGCCAACGTCCTGACTTTC	CASSQGGGLRSSGANVLTF
-	-	TRBV28	TRBJ1-2	TGTGCCAGCAGTTTGACCACGGGGTTCTACACCTTC	CASSLTTGFYTF
-	-	TRBV7-9	TRBJ1-5	TGTGCCAGCAGCTCCGCCTCGGGCCAGCCCCAGCATTTT	CASSSASGQPQHF
-	-	TRBV9	TRBJ2-3	TGTGCCAGCAGCGTAGGGGCGGGGGCGATCACAGATACGCAGTATTTT	CASSVGAGAITDTQYF
-	-	TRBV15	TRBJ2-7	TGTGCCACCAGCACGAGGAGAGGTTACGAGCAGTACTTC	CATSTRRGYEQYF
-	-	TRBV20-1	TRBJ2-1	TGCAGTGCTAGAGATAACGATGAGCAGTTCTTC	CSARDNDEQFF
-	-	TRBV21-1	TRBJ1-5	TGTGCCAGCAGCAATCAGGGACCCAAAATTAATACCAATCAGCCCCAGCATTTT	CASSNQGPKINTNQPQHF
-	-	TRBV25-1	TRBJ2-7	TGTGCCAGCACCCTGGACGGCTACGAGCAGTACTTC	CASTLDGYEQYF
-	-	TRBV6-5	TRBJ2-7	TGTGCCAGCAGTAATAGTATCTACGAGCAGTACTTC	CASSNSIYEQYF
-	-	TRBV6-5	TRBJ2-1	TGTGCCACCCGGGGCCCAAAGGATTACAATGAGCAGTTCTTC	CATRGPKDYNEQFF
-	-	TRBV27	TRBJ2-7	TGTGCCAGCAGTTTATTTCGTGATAGGGAGCAGTACTTC	CASSLFRDREQYF
-	-	TRBV5-1	TRBJ2-1	TGCGCCAGCAGCTTGGAGGGGGGCTACAATGAGCAGTTCTTC	CASSLEGGYNEQFF
-	-	TRBV18	TRBJ2-1	TGTGCCAGCTCACCTGGCCAGGGTTCCTACAATGAGCAGTTCTTC	CASSPGQGSYNEQFF
-	-	TRBV5-4	TRBJ2-7	TGTGCCAGCAGCTTGGTGGCAGGGGTAACGACCTACGAGCAGTACTTC	CASSLVAGVTTYEQYF
-	-	TRBV20-1	TRBJ2-3	TGCAGTGCCAGTCAAAGCCTCAGGGGCCTCACAGATACGCAGTATTTT	CSASQSLRGLTDTQYF
-	-	TRBV7-3	TRBJ2-6	TGTGCCAGCAGCCTGGTAGTTGGTGGGGCCAACGTCCTGACTTTC	CASSLVVGGANVLTF
TRBD1	-	TRBV3-1/TRBV3-2	TRBJ2-6	TGTGCCAGCAGCCGACCCCTTGGACAGGGGGCAACTGGGGCCAACGTCCTGACTTTC	CASSRPLGQGATGANVLTF
TRBD1	once	TRBV6-5	TRBJ1-2	TGTGCCAGCAGCTTAATACAGGGGAACTATGGCTACACCTTC	CASSLIQGNYGYTF
TRBD2	-	TRBV6-1	TRBJ2-7	TGTGCCAGCAGTGAAGCGGGGACTAGCGCTCACGAGCAGTACTTC	CASSEAGTSAHEQYF
-	-	TRBV5-6	TRBJ1-1	TGTGCCAGCAGCTTGAGGACGGGTCTGGGCACTGAAGCTTTCTTT	CASSLRTGLGTEAFF
-	-	TRBV27	TRBJ2-2	TGTGCCAGCAGTTTTAGTTACACCGGGGAGCTGTTTTTT	CASSFSYTGELFF
-	-	TRBV7-9	TRBJ1-4	TGTGCCAGCAGCTCTCTTCCGGGGGGATTGACTAATGAAAAACTGTTTTTT	CASSSLPGGLTNEKLFF
-	-	TRBV7-3	TRBJ2-3	TGTGCCAGCAGCCCACAAGGGGCTAGCGGCACAGATACGCAGTATTTT	CASSPQGASGTDTQYF
-	once	TRBV9	TRBJ2-3	TGTGCCAGCAGCGCCAGCGGAATAACAGATACGCAGTATTTT	CASSASGITDTQYF
-	once	TRBV28	TRBJ1-4	TGTGCCAGCAGGGGGTTTGCAACTAATGAAAAACTGTTTTTT	CASRGFATNEKLFF
TRBD1	-	TRBV10-2	TRBJ1-2	TGCGCCAGCAGTGATTTCACCGGGACAGCCTATGGCTACACCTTC	CASSDFTGTAYGYTF
-	-	TRBV7-8	TRBJ2-6	TGTGCCAGCAGCCAACACGTGGGGGCCGCCGGGGCCAACGTCCTGACTTTC	CASSQHVGAAGANVLTF
TRBD2	once	TRBV7-6	TRBJ2-7	TGTGCCAGCAGCCCTAGCGGGGGGTCCTACGAGCAGTACTTC	CASSPSGGSYEQYF
TRBD1	-	TRBV30	TRBJ2-7	TGTGCCTGGAGCATACCGGGACAGGCCAACTACGAGCAGTACTTC	CAWSIPGQANYEQYF
-	few	TRBV7-8	TRBJ2-6	TGTGCCAGCAGCTTAGTAGGACAGCGGGCCAACGTCCTGACTTTC	CASSLVGQRANVLTF
-	-	TRBV20-1	TRBJ2-7	TGCAGTGCTAGAGAGGCCTACGAGCAGTACTTC	CSAREAYEQYF